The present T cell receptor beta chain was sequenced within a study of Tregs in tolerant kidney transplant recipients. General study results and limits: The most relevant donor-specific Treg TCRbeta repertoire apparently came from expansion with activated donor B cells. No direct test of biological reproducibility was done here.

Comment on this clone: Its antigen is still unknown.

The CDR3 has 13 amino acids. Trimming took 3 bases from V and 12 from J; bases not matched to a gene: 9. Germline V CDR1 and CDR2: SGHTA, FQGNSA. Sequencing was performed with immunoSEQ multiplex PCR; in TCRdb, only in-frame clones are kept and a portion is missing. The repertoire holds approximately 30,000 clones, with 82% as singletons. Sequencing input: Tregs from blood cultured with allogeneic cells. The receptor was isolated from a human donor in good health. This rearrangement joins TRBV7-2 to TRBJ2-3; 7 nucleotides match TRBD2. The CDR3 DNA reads TGTGCCAGCAGCTTGGCGGGAGTTTCCTCTCAGTATTTT. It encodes CASSLAGVSSQYF.